There are a few counts of the clone carrying this TCR beta chain. Each gene name is a mouse one. The sequenced fragment ends 3 residues before the CDR3 boundary, so the rest is inferred from the germline J gene. At the DNA level, this CDR3 is encoded by other sequences in the same sample as well. These data come from a study of CD8+ T cells in alopecia areata. From germline, CDR1 is LGHNA and CDR2 YNLKQL (reference sequence). Trimming stripped 1 base from V and 4 bases from J, with 8 bases between. CDR3 length: 15 amino acids. Cutaneous lymph node cells were pooled, and they were sorted using CD4, CD8alpha, NKG2D, NKG2ACE and other markers. TCR sequencing used cDNA made by reverse transcription of extracted RNA. TCRdb's copy holds only in-frame clones and misses some; the assay was immunoSEQ multiplex PCR. Observed in the sample are 250,000 or so clones, none of them singletons.

The J gene is TRBJ1-6, the V gene TRBV5; D perhaps matches TRBD1 (6 bases). TRBJ1-6 is reported as an ORF; its role is uncertain. The source of this sequence is a C3H/HeJ mouse with alopecia areata. MHC haplotype of the mouse line: H2-k. Specimen: CD4+ T cells sorted from a lymph node. The CDR3 sequence: CASSQVQGYNSPLYF. CDR3 bases read: TGTGCCAGCAGCCAAGTCCAGGGGTATAATTCGCCC.